Detailed here is one TCR beta chain. This clone came up once. Its antigen is currently not known. Base-call qualities are not available, and no considerably larger clone is one nucleotide away. This entry is derived from a study of blood T cell repertoires in COVID-19 (dated by TCRdb to the early 2020s). Notes on the research overall: Samples from collaborators originated in the United States, Italy and Spain and spanned both the acute and convalescent phases of COVID-19. The samples were drawn from the first 160 participants of the ongoing ImmuneRACE study and from over 950 subjects provided by 6 global collaborators. The repertoires were released in a freely available public database meant as a resource for research on the immune response to SARS-CoV-2. The dataset comprised deeply sampled blood TCRbeta repertoires from subjects exposed to, actively infected with, or recovered from COVID-19. The sample metadata nearly always contained a de-identified subject ID, COVID-19 status, age in years and sex. HLA class I and class II types, where available, came from metadata supplied by the sample provider rather than from assay-based typing. The prospective study material was composed of cDNA or gDNA derived from T cells, B-cell-depleted T cells, or PBMCs.

The full study reports these points: The quantity of clinical and demographic metadata differed by source and by participant and was supplied without curation.

Participants in the prospective study were enrolled through a virtual design, were aged roughly 18 to 100 years, and lived in 24 United States geographic areas. In the prospective study, cohorts were assigned on the basis of participant-reported clinical history obtained from a screening survey and a study questionnaire. In the prospective study, mobile phlebotomists collected whole blood, serum and a nasopharyngeal or oropharyngeal swab from each participant. Over an approximately 2-month period, participants in the prospective study had the option of providing additional blood draws and questionnaires. Prospective study blood samples were shipped either frozen or at room temperature before DNA extraction. TCRbeta CDR3 regions were amplified from genomic DNA using the immunoSEQ Assay, a bias-controlled multiplex PCR. Concerning the study's data processing: The number of nucleated cells in each sample was estimated by amplification of reference gene primers within the assay. Sequence reads were collapsed and filtered to measure the absolute abundance of every unique TCRbeta CDR3 rearrangement. For each sample, productive Simpson clonality was calculated as the square root of Simpson's diversity index across productive rearrangements. As stored in TCRdb, this immuneACCESS dataset retains in-frame rearrangements with V and J assigned. A fraction of the clones does not appear; measured against another copy, unresolved V genes explain less than half of the discrepancy, and the remainder lacks a known reason. V and J calls and clone size are those listed in that table; D and trimming were worked out from the DNA. The sample includes about 220,000 clones, with approximately 86% observed a single time. The leading ten clones occupy about 14% of the sample.

The CDR3 has 16 amino acids, counting the end cysteine and phenylalanine. The DNA shown is the 48-base CDR3, in frame from base 1. V is pared back by 0 bases and J by 2 bases, with 10 bases lying between the germline termini. CDR1 and CDR2 are read off the germline V gene as MGHRA and YSYEKL. The receptor was derived from a woman between 45 and 60 years old with acute COVID-19. The V gene is TRBV4-1 and the J gene is TRBJ2-2, with TRBD2 tentatively as D gene (6 bases match). The sample was PBMCs or T cells enriched from blood (not recorded which). The sequenced DNA: TGCGCCAGCAGCCAAGAAGCGGGTCCTAACACCGGGGAGCTGTTTTTT. It translates as CASSQEAGPNTGELFF.